This T cell receptor beta chain was profiled in a study of blood T cell repertoires in COVID-19. Study at large: There were acute and convalescent COVID-19 samples, and they came from the United States, Italy and Spain. T cells, B-cell-depleted T cells, or PBMCs supplied cDNA or gDNA.

Original handling: By means of reference gene primer amplification, nucleated cell counts were estimated. Libraries were prepared by immunoSEQ multiplex PCR; TCRdb keeps only in-frame clonotypes and omits some of them. D and trimming were read from the DNA, whereas the V and J calls and clone size are those reported in that table. The table has about 300,000 clones, more than 70% seen once; the top ten hold around 1.5%. Germline V lookup: CDR1 LGHNA, CDR2 YNFKEQ. The CDR3 runs to 19 residues. Trimming took 5 bases from V and 5 from J; bases not matched to a gene: 21. Sequencing used peripheral blood. The TCR was taken from a woman between 50 and 59 years old with acute or convalescent COVID-19. The chain is built from TRBV4-2 and TRBJ2-5, with 9 bases fitting TRBD2. Here the CDR3 reads CASSSRWLVAGEGWETQYF. CDR3 coding DNA: TGTGCCAGCAGCTCCCGTTGGTTGGTAGCGGGAGAAGGCTGGGAGACCCAGTACTTC.